This TCR beta chain was captured by sequencing in a study of early T cells in non-severe SARS-CoV-2 infection. About the research overall: Unsorted whole-blood RNA was sequenced in bulk, leaving chains unpaired.

This clonotype was recorded once. Its matching antigen is unknown. Individual cDNA molecules were tagged with unique molecular identifiers, the study reported. TCRdb analysed the 5' RACE reads with MiXCR anew, one entry per CDR3 protein. The sample carries some 91,000 distinct CDR3 sequences, around 13% recorded once. The germline V gene has CDR1 SQVTM and CDR2 ANQGSEA. The V and J ends lost 1 base and 3 bases respectively, with 7 bases between them. The CDR3 contains 12 residues. Study-wide points: Missing private and CD4 specificities, VDJdb matching favored anti-spike CD8 responses.

The J gene is TRBJ2-7, the V gene TRBV29-1, with D unresolved. This sequence was found in an adult who was a healthcare worker with PCR-confirmed SARS-CoV-2 infection or an uninfected control (not recorded which). Sequenced sample: whole blood. CDR3 residues: CSVEGTDYEQYF. The CDR3, as DNA: TGCAGCGTTGAAGGGACGGACTACGAGCAGTACTTC.